The clone carrying this TCR beta chain has at least ten counts. As yet, its antigen is unknown. Preparation of the TCRbeta library involved a method that used unique molecular identifiers. TCRdb ran MiXCR on the PCR reads and lists one entry per CDR3 protein. Of approximately 800,000 distinct CDR3 sequences listed, 15% to 20% are singletons. V was cut by 4 bases and J by 8 bases, with 17 bases left in between. This CDR3 has 13 residues. CDR1 and CDR2 (germline): DFQATT, SNEGSKA (reference sequence). The source of the sample is a study of T-cell reconstitution after alpha-beta-depleted transplantation in children. Broader study findings: Expanded graft clones numbering several hundred reportedly gave rise to alpha-beta T cells about two months after transplant. Some patients' high day-60 TCRbeta diversity was traced to surviving recipient T cells and thymic progenitors. It was newly produced T cells that mostly accounted for T-cell counts and diversity one year after transplant.

The sample consisted of PBMCs, mostly from graft donor cells, taken 360 days after TCRalphabeta/CD19-depleted stem cell transplant. This chain links TRBV20-1 with TRBJ2-5; D not resolved. This sequence was found in a male patient between 5 and 17 years old who had a stem cell transplant for acute lymphoblastic leukemia, so the T cells may come from the graft donor. CDR3 nucleotides: TGCAGTGCTACAAGTAACCGGTTGGACACCCAGTACTTC. It encodes CSATSNRLDTQYF.